Shown below are 22 T cell receptor beta chains from a single sample sequenced in a study of T cell repertoires in cytomegalovirus infection. TCRdb reanalysed the reads using MiXCR and keeps one entry per CDR3 protein. The sample comprises a few hundred thousand distinct CDR3 sequences, more than 8% of which are singletons, and about 3.9% rests with the top ten. Sequenced input: PBMCs. The source is a human donor in good health (CMV status not recorded). Some clones in this sample may be carry-over from other donors' samples.

This clonotype was recorded at least ten times. The chain links TRBV7-2 to TRBJ2-3; 7 nucleotides align to TRBD2. V trimming: 6 bases; J trimming: 2 bases; junction bases outside the gene matches: 5. The CDR3 has 14 amino acids. Germline V gives CDR1 SGHTA, CDR2 FQGNSA. The CDR3: CASRPGGYTDTQYF. The CDR3 bases are TGTGCCAGCAGGCCGGGGGGTTACACAGATACGCAGTATTTT.

The genes are TRBV11-3 and TRBJ1-1, with D possibly matching TRBD1 (6 bases). CDR1 is SGHNT and CDR2 is YENEEA in the germline V gene. This CDR3 contains 13 residues. Trimming removed 5 bases from V and 1 base from J, with 8 bases in between. The CDR3 sequence: CASSTGQNTEAFF. The CDR3 DNA reads as TGTGCCAGCAGCACGGGACAGAACACTGAAGCTTTCTTT.

The rearrangement joins TRBV7-9 to TRBJ2-3; D is unresolved. V dropped 6 bases and J dropped 2 bases, with 15 bases sitting between them. Germline CDR1 reads SEHNR; CDR2 reads FQNEAQ (reference sequence). The CDR3 totals 15 residues. CDR3 amino acids: CASRPGPFHTDTQYF. The CDR3 coding sequence is TGTGCCAGCAGGCCCGGACCCTTCCACACAGATACGCAGTATTTT.

V gene TRBV20-1 combines with J gene TRBJ1-1; D is possibly TRBD1 (6 bases). Germline V gene lookup returns CDR1 DFQATT and CDR2 SNEGSKA (reference sequence). The CDR3 sequence is 14 residues long. The V end lost 6 bases, the J end lost 3 bases, and 17 bases lay between the germline ends. The CDR3 sequence: CSAPQTGPDTEAFF. In nucleotides, the CDR3 is TGCAGTGCCCCTCAGACAGGTCCGGACACTGAAGCTTTCTTT.

Ten or more counts support this clonotype. The rearrangement joins TRBV7-2 to TRBJ2-1; D not certain. The CDR3 contains 15 residues. The germline V and J ends were trimmed by 5 bases and 5 bases, with 16 bases remaining between them. The germline CDR1 and CDR2 sequences are SGHTA and FQGNSA. The CDR3 region is CASSPPAAVHNEQFF. CDR3 nucleotide sequence: TGTGCCAGCAGCCCACCGGCGGCGGTCCACAATGAGCAGTTCTTC.

CDR3 nucleotide sequence: TGTGCCAGCAGTTACTCCCTAGCGGTATACAATGAGCAGTTCTTC. Translation gives CASSYSLAVYNEQFF. This chain joins TRBV6-6 and TRBJ2-1, with 7 nucleotides matching TRBD2. The CDR3 length is 15 residues. J lost 4 bases, V lost 0 bases, and 3 bases had no gene match. The germline gives CDR1 MNHNY, CDR2 SVGAGI (reference sequence).

Many counts were recorded for this clonotype. This chain connects TRBV7-6 to TRBJ2-3; 14 bases align to TRBD2. The CDR3 loop spans 18 amino acids. CDR1 is SGHVS, CDR2 FNYEAQ, per germline. J gave up 11 bases and V 5 bases, and 18 bases lay outside the gene matches. The CDR3 protein is CASSPQTSGGGRRRGQYF. CDR3 bases: TGTGCCAGCAGCCCCCAGACTAGCGGGGGGGGCAGAAGAAGGGGGCAGTATTTT.

This clonotype was picked up many times. The chain is built from TRBV24-1 and TRBJ2-1; 12 positions match TRBD2. Germline V lookup: CDR1 KGHDR, CDR2 SFDVKD. This CDR3 has 19 residues. The ends lost 5 bases at V and 2 bases at J; junction bases unmatched: 12. CDR3 coding DNA: TGTGCCACCAGTGGTTCCGGGACTAGCGGGCCATTTGCCTACAATGAGCAGTTCTTC. Protein product: CATSGSGTSGPFAYNEQFF.

The sample holds a few counts of this clonotype. This chain uses TRBV7-8 with TRBJ2-2; D not resolved. V was trimmed by 1 base and J by 6 bases, leaving 3 bases between them. This CDR3 region has 12 residues. The germline CDR1 and CDR2 sequences are SGHVS and FQNEAQ. DNA of the CDR3: TGTGCCAGCAGCTTAGATGCCGGGGAGCTGTTTTTT. Translation: CASSLDAGELFF.

This clonotype was seen ten or more times. This chain joins TRBV7-3 and TRBJ2-3; tentative D call: TRBD2 (5 bases). Germline V gene lookup returns CDR1 SGHTA and CDR2 FQGTGA. Trimming took off 3 bases at V and 0 bases at J, with 10 bases between the two ends. The length of the CDR3 is 15 residues. CDR3: CASSFSRGSTDTQYF. DNA for the CDR3: TGTGCCAGCAGCTTCAGTCGGGGAAGCACAGATACGCAGTATTTT. The entire variable domain, with the rest obtained from reference TRBV7-3 and TRBJ2-3, is as follows: GAGVSQTPSNKVTEKGKYVELRCDPISGHTALYWYRQSLGQGPEFLIYFQGTGAADDSGLPNDRFFAVRPEGSVSTLKIQRTERGDSAVYLCASSFSRGSTDTQYFGPGTRLTVL.

This clonotype came up a few times. This chain uses TRBV6-5 with TRBJ1-1; D gene uncertain. Germline lookup yields CDR1 MNHEY and CDR2 SVGAGI. This CDR3 spans 11 amino acids. V lost 8 bases to trimming and J lost 5 bases, with 9 bases between them. The CDR3 DNA sequence: TGTGCCAGCGGGTTCCTGACTGAAGCTTTCTTT. It specifies CASGFLTEAFF.

A few counts support this clonotype. The chain recombines TRBV7-9 with TRBJ2-2; weak D call: TRBD2 (6 bases). V was pared by 2 bases and J by 6 bases, with 13 bases between. Per germline, CDR1 SEHNR and CDR2 FQNEAQ (reference sequence). This CDR3 spans 15 amino acids. The chain's CDR3 is CASSLTLAQAGELFF. In DNA, the CDR3 is TGTGCCAGCAGCTTAACGCTAGCGCAGGCCGGGGAGCTGTTTTTT.

This chain links TRBV28 with TRBJ1-6; 10 nucleotides align to TRBD1. J gave up 10 bases and V 6 bases, and 6 bases lay outside the gene matches. Germline V lookup: CDR1 MDHEN, CDR2 SYDVKM. CDR3 length equals 14 residues. The CDR3 nucleotides read TGTGCCAGCAGCAGGACAGGGGGATACTCACCCCTCCACTTT. Translation: CASSRTGGYSPLHF.

This clonotype appeared a few times. The chain joins TRBV6-2 or TRBV6-3 to TRBJ1-5, with D unclear. V shed 4 bases and J shed 7 bases, with 11 bases lying between them. Germline V CDR1 and CDR2: MNHEY, SVGEGT. The CDR3 is 13 residues long. The CDR3 sequence: CASSLAAEQPQHF. The CDR3 DNA reads TGTGCCAGCAGTTTGGCCGCTGAGCAGCCCCAGCATTTT.

The rearrangement uses TRBV27 and TRBJ1-4; D unresolved. Trimming shortened V by 5 bases and J by 4 bases, and 14 bases separated the two germline ends. Germline assignment: CDR1 MNHEY and CDR2 SMNVEV (reference sequence). CDR3 size: 15 residues. DNA of the CDR3: TGTGCCAGCAGTATCCGGGCCTCCTTTAATGAAAAACTGTTTTTT. Translated: CASSIRASFNEKLFF.

The gene calls are TRBV28 and TRBJ1-5, with TRBD1 matching over 9 bases. The junction had 7 bases not matched to a gene; V was cut back by 6 bases and J by 7 bases. The CDR3 runs to 14 residues. Germline V gene sequence: CDR1 MDHEN, CDR2 SYDVKM. The CDR3 DNA reads TGTGCCAGCAGATACGACAGGGGGGGCCAGCCCCAGCATTTT. Amino acid sequence: CASRYDRGGQPQHF.

In the case of this clonotype: This CDR3 is missing its conserved last phenylalanine or tryptophan, likely due to a read error. The chain couples TRBV7-9 to TRBJ2-3; D perhaps matches TRBD1 (5 bases). The CDR3 length is 16 residues. The ends were cut back, 4 bases at V and 4 bases at J, with 18 bases in the middle. The germline CDR1 and CDR2 sequences are SEHNR and FQNEAQ (reference sequence). CDR3: CASSSIRGPGPDTQYY. Written as DNA, the CDR3 is TGTGCCAGCAGCTCGATAAGGGGTCCGGGTCCAGATACGCAGTATTAT.

The genes are TRBV7-2 and TRBJ2-3, with D maybe TRBD2 (5 bases). Per the germline V gene, CDR1 is SGHTA and CDR2 is FQGNSA. V was cut by 0 bases and J by 4 bases, with 14 bases left in between. This CDR3 region has 16 residues. The CDR3 protein is CASSLAGVFSPDTQYF. The CDR3 region has the DNA TGTGCCAGCAGCTTAGCGGGAGTTTTCTCTCCAGATACGCAGTATTTT.

The chain uses TRBV7-6 and TRBJ1-5; 10 nucleotides line up with TRBD1. The CDR3 sequence is 14 residues long. The V gene end was trimmed by 5 bases and the J gene end by 11 bases; junction bases not matched to a gene: 9. CDR1 SGHVS and CDR2 FNYEAQ come from the germline V gene. The CDR3 nucleotides read TGTGCCAGCAGCCTGGGACAGGGGCTTAAAGCCCAGCATTTT. Encoded protein: CASSLGQGLKAQHF.

As regards this clonotype: One base away lies a much larger clone, so this may be a sequencing read error. The rearrangement joins TRBV7-3 to TRBJ2-2; tentatively, D is TRBD1 (7 bases). Per the germline V gene, CDR1 is SGHTA and CDR2 is FQGTGA. The CDR3 contains 16 residues. The CDR3 nucleotides are TGTGCCAGCAGCTTACCCCCTCAGGGGGGACGCGGGGAGCTGTCTTTT. Protein product: CASSLPPQGGRGELSF. Full variable domain (missing parts from reference TRBV7-3 and TRBJ2-2): GAGVSQTPSNKVTEKGKYVELRCDPISGHTALYWYRQSLGQGPEFLIYFQGTGAADDSGLPNDRFFAVRPEGSVSTLKIQRTERGDSAVYLCASSLPPQGGRGELSFGEGSRLTVL.

This clonotype has a count of ten or more. The CDR3 region is CASSDPRGPADTQYF. CDR3 sequence (DNA): TGTGCCAGCAGCGATCCCAGGGGGCCCGCAGATACGCAGTATTTT. The chain couples TRBV7-6 to TRBJ2-3, with 8 bases identical to TRBD1. This CDR3 region has 15 residues. Losses at the gene ends were 5 bases for V and 4 bases for J; bases not matched to a gene: 8. Germline-derived CDR1 and CDR2 are SGHVS and FNYEAQ.

This clonotype was seen a few times. This chain links TRBV20-1 with TRBJ1-6, with D unresolved. The CDR3 runs 16 residues. V lost 2 bases and J lost 0, with 11 bases in between. Germline V gene sequence: CDR1 DFQATT, CDR2 SNEGSKA (reference sequence). CDR3 amino acids: CSARFDQSSYNSPLHF. CDR3 nucleotide sequence: TGCAGTGCTAGATTTGACCAGAGCTCCTATAATTCACCCCTCCACTTT.